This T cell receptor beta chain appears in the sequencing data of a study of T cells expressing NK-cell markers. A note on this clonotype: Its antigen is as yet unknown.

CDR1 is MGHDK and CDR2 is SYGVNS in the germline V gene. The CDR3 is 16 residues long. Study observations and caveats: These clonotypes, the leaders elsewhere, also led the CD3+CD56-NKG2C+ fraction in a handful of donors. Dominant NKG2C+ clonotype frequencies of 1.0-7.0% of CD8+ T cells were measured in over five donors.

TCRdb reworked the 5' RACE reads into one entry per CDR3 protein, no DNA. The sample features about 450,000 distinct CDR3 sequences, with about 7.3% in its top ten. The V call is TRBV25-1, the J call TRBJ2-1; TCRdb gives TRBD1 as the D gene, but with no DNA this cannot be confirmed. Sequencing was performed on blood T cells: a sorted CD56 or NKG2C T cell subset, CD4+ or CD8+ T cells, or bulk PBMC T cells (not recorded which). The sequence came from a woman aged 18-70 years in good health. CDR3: CASSEHGTGVYNEQFF.